The 14 T cell receptor beta chains given below trace back to one sample, sequenced in a study of cytomegalovirus exposure and HLA in healthy donors. TCRdb keeps only in-frame clones here, not all; method: immunoSEQ multiplex PCR. The profile shows 150,000 or so clones, 85% to 90% of them singletons. Sequencing used PBMCs. These TCRs come from a woman aged 30 to 39 in good health and CMV-seropositive.

This clone appeared a single time. The rearrangement uses TRBV28 and TRBJ2-7; possible D gene TRBD1, 7 bases. The V gene's germline CDR1 is MDHEN and CDR2 SYDVKM. This CDR3 region has 16 residues. With 7 bases removed from V and 7 bases from J, the gap between germline ends came to 26 bases. For the CDR3, the DNA is TGTGCCAGCACCAGCAAAGGGACAGCGGGTAGATGGGAGCAGTACTTC. The encoded protein is CASTSKGTAGRWEQYF.

This chain connects TRBV7-9 to TRBJ2-1; 9 bases align to TRBD2. The V gene end was trimmed by 5 bases and the J gene end by 8 bases; junction bases not matched to a gene: 13. This CDR3 is 16 amino acids long. Germline values: CDR1 SEHNR, CDR2 FQNEAQ (reference sequence). CDR3 sequence (DNA): TGTGCCAGCAGCGGTAAACTAGCGGGTTTACATGATGAGCAGTTCTTC. This encodes CASSGKLAGLHDEQFF.

This chain connects TRBV5-1 to TRBJ2-1; 10 bases agree with TRBD2. The CDR3 loop spans 17 amino acids. The trim removed 0 bases at V and 0 bases at J, leaving 3 bases unmatched. Germline CDR1 is SGHRS and CDR2 is YFSETQ. This CDR3 is CASSLGTSGLSYNEQFF. CDR3 nucleotide sequence: TGCGCCAGCAGCTTGGGGACTAGCGGCCTCTCCTACAATGAGCAGTTCTTC.

This sequence joins TRBV4-1 and TRBJ2-3; a weak D match, TRBD2 (5 bases). CDR1 is MGHRA, CDR2 YSYEKL, per germline. V was pared by 0 bases and J by 0 bases, with 13 bases between. The CDR3 is made up of 17 amino acids. CDR3 protein: CASSQEVGLTSTDTQYF. The CDR3 DNA sequence: TGCGCCAGCAGCCAAGAAGTAGGACTGACTAGCACAGATACGCAGTATTTT.

This chain uses TRBV5-1 with TRBJ1-1, with TRBD1 as a possible D gene (5 bases). The CDR3 loop spans 14 amino acids. CDR1 SGHRS and CDR2 YFSETQ come from the germline V gene. V lost 7 bases and J lost 0, with 13 bases in between. Here the CDR3 reads CASSPRTMNTEAFF. The CDR3 nucleotides read TGCGCCAGCTCCCCGAGGACAATGAACACTGAAGCTTTCTTT. Full variable domain (outside the CDR3, taken from reference TRBV5-1 and TRBJ1-1): KAGVTQTPRYLIKTRGQQVTLSCSPISGHRSVSWYQQTPGQGLQFLFEYFSETQRNKGNFPGRFSGRQFSNSRSEMNVSTLELGDSALYLCASSPRTMNTEAFFGQGTRLTVV.

This chain links TRBV2 with TRBJ1-1; 11 bases match TRBD1. CDR1 SNHLY and CDR2 FYNNEI come from the germline V gene. With 3 bases clipped from V and 0 bases from J, the junction kept 3 bases outside the gene matches. The CDR3 loop spans 16 amino acids. CDR3 loop: CASSDGTGGMNTEAFF. The CDR3 DNA follows: TGTGCCAGCAGTGACGGGACAGGGGGGATGAACACTGAAGCTTTCTTT.

V is TRBV13 and J is TRBJ2-7; 10 bases match TRBD1. Germline assignment: CDR1 PRHDT and CDR2 FYEKMQ (reference sequence). V trimming: 5 bases; J trimming: 6 bases; junction bases outside the gene matches: 10. The CDR3 is 15 residues long. Here the CDR3 DNA reads TGTGCCAGCAGCCCCCTCTCCGGGACAGGGGCCGAGCAGTACTTC. It specifies CASSPLSGTGAEQYF.

V and J are TRBV15 and TRBJ1-2; the D is unclear. Germline V gene sequence: CDR1 LNHNV, CDR2 YYDKDF (reference sequence). The CDR3 runs to 15 residues. Trimming shortened V by 0 bases and J by 2 bases, and 10 bases separated the two germline ends. The CDR3 DNA is TGTGCCACCAGCAGAGAAGGAGCGGCCAACTATGGCTACACCTTC. Translating gives CATSREGAANYGYTF.

As DNA, the CDR3 is TGTGCCAGCAGCAGAGACAGAACTGGAAACACCATATATTTT. Translation gives CASSRDRTGNTIYF. The chain combines TRBV5-6 with TRBJ1-3, with D possibly matching TRBD1 (5 bases). This CDR3 has 14 amino acids. CDR1 and CDR2 from the germline V gene are SGHDT and YYEEEE. V dropped 4 bases and J dropped 2 bases, with 10 bases sitting between them.

The chain couples TRBV6-1 to TRBJ2-3; the D gene is possibly TRBD1 (5 bases). Germline V gives CDR1 MNHNS, CDR2 SASEGT. With 2 bases removed from V and 0 bases from J, the gap between germline ends came to 15 bases. The CDR3 totals 17 residues. The CDR3 nucleotides are TGTGCCAGCAGTGAAAAGGGGTGGCAGGGCAGCACAGATACGCAGTATTTT. Its translation is CASSEKGWQGSTDTQYF.

This chain uses TRBV5-6 with TRBJ2-1; no clear D gene. The V gene lost 1 base and the J gene lost 8 bases, with 16 bases spanning the gap. Per the germline V gene, CDR1 is SGHDT and CDR2 is YYEEEE. The length of the CDR3 is 15 residues. This CDR3 is CASSLLIAEAHEQFF. Here the CDR3 DNA reads TGTGCCAGCAGCTTGTTAATAGCCGAAGCCCATGAGCAGTTCTTC.

This chain uses TRBV15 with TRBJ2-3; 8 bases line up with TRBD2. The V and J ends lost 5 bases and 4 bases, in that order; junction bases with no gene match: 5. CDR3 length equals 14 residues. Germline V lookup: CDR1 LNHNV, CDR2 YYDKDF (reference sequence). As DNA, the CDR3 is TGTGCCACCAGCCGGGGGGGGACGGCAGATACGCAGTATTTT. Its translation is CATSRGGTADTQYF.

J is TRBJ1-4 and V is TRBV27, with no clear D. CDR1 and CDR2 (germline): MNHEY, SMNVEV (reference sequence). The CDR3 runs 15 residues. Trimming cost V 3 bases and J 7 bases, with 15 bases left between them. In DNA form, the CDR3 reads TGTGCCAGCAGTTTTGACGGGAGGGCTGTTGAAAAACTGTTTTTT. Translation gives CASSFDGRAVEKLFF.

The rearrangement joins TRBV29-1 to TRBJ2-5; 9 nucleotides match TRBD2. Germline V gene lookup returns CDR1 SQVTM and CDR2 ANQGSEA. The CDR3 is 17 amino acids. The junction had 18 bases not matched to a gene; V was cut back by 7 bases and J by 3 bases. CDR3 region: CSALVTSLGLAKETQYF. The DNA of the CDR3 is TGCAGCGCACTCGTAACCTCTCTTGGACTAGCGAAAGAGACCCAGTACTTC.